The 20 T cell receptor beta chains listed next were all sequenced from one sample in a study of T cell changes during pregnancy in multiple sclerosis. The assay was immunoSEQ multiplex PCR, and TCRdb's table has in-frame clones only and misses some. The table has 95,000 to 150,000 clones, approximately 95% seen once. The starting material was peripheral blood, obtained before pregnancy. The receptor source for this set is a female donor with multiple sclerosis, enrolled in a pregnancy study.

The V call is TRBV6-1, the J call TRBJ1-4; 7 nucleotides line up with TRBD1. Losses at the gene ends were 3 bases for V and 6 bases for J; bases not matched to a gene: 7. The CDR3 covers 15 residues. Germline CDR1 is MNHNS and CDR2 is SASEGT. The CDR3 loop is CASSERGRGDEKLFF. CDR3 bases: TGTGCCAGCAGTGAGCGGGGCAGGGGGGATGAAAAACTGTTTTTT.

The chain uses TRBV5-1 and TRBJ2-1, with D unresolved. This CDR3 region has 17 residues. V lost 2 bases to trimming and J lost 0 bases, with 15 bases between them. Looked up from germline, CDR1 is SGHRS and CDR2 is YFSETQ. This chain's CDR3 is CASSFPGITSSYNEQFF. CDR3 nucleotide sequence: TGCGCCAGCAGCTTCCCCGGTATTACGAGCTCCTACAATGAGCAGTTCTTC.

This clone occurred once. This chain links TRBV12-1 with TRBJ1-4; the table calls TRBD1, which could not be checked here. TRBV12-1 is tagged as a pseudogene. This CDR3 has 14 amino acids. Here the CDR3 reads CASSQDRDVEKLFF. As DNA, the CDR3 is TGTGCCAGCAGCCAGGACAGGGACGTTGAAAAACTGTTTTTT.

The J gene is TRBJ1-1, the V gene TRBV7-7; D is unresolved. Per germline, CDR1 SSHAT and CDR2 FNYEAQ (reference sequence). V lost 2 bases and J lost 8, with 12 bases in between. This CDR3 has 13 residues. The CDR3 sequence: CASSLRTEAEAFF. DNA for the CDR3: TGTGCCAGCAGCTTAAGGACGGAGGCCGAAGCTTTCTTT.

CDR3 residues: CASSAEDGTDPVRGYGYTF. For the CDR3, the DNA is TGCGCCAGCAGCGCCGAAGACGGGACAGACCCCGTAAGGGGCTATGGCTACACCTTC. This rearrangement joins TRBV5-1 to TRBJ1-2, with 7 bases matching TRBD1. CDR3 size: 19 residues. CDR1 and CDR2 from the germline V gene are SGHRS and YFSETQ. The V gene end was trimmed by 4 bases and the J gene end by 4 bases; junction bases not matched to a gene: 22.

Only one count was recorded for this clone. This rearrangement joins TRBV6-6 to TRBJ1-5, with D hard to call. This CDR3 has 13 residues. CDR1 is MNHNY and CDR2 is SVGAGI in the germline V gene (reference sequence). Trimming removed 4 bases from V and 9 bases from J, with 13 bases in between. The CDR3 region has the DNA TGTGCCAGCAGTTTTGGTCGAGAAAGGCCCCAGCATTTT. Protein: CASSFGRERPQHF.

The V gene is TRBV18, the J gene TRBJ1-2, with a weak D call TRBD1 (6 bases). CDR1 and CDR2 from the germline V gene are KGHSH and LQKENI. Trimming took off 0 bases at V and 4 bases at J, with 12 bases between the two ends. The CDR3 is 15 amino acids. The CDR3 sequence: CASSPPSTGLYGYTF. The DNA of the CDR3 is TGTGCCAGCTCACCACCTTCGACAGGACTCTATGGCTACACCTTC. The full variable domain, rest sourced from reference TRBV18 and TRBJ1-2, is NAGVMQNPRHLVRRRGQEARLRCSPMKGHSHVYWYRQLPEEGLKFMVYLQKENIIDESGMPKERFSAEFPKEGPSILRIQQVVRGDSAAYFCASSPPSTGLYGYTFGSGTRLTVV.

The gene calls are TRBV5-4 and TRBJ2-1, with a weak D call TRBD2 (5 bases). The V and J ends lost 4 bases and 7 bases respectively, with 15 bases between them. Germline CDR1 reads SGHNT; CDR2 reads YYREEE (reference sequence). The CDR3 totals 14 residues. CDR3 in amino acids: CASSQPRVGNEQFF. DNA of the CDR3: TGTGCCAGCAGCCAGCCGAGGGTCGGGAATGAGCAGTTCTTC.

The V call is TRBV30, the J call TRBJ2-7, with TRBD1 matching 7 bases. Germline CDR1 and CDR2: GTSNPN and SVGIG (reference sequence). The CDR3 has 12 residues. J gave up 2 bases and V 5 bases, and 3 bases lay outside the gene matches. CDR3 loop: CAWGTATYEQYF. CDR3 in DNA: TGTGCCTGGGGGACAGCTACCTACGAGCAGTACTTC.

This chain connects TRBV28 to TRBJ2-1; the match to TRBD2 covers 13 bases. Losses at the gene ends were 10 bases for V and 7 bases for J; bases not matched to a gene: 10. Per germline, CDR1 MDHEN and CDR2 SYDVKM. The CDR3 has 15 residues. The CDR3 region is CATLTSGRARNEQFF. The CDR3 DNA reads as TGTGCCACCCTTACTAGCGGGAGGGCCAGGAATGAGCAGTTCTTC.

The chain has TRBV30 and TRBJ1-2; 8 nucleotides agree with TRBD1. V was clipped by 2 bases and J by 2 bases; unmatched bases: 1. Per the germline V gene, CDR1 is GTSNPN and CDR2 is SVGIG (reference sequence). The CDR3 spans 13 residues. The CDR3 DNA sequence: TGTGCCTGGAGTTACAGGGGGAACTATGGCTACACCTTC. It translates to CAWSYRGNYGYTF.

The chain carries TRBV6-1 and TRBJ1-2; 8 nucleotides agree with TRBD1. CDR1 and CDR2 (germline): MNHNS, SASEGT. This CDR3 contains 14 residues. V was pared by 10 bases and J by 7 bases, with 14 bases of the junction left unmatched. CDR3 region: CATLKGRTGIGYTF. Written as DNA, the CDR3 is TGTGCCACCCTAAAAGGAAGGACAGGGATTGGCTACACCTTC.

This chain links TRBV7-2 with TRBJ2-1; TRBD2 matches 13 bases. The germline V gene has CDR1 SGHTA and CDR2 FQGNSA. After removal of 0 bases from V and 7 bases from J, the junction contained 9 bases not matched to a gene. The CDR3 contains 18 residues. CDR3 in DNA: TGTGCCAGCAGCTTAGCTTTACTAGCGGGGGGGCCTTCGAATGAGCAGTTCTTC. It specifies CASSLALLAGGPSNEQFF.

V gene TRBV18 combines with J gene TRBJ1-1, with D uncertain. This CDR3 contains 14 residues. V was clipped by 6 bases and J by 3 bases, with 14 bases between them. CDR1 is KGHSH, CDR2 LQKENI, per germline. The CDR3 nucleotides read TGTGCCAGCTCTACCGGGGTAGGAGACACTGAAGCTTTCTTT. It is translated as CASSTGVGDTEAFF.

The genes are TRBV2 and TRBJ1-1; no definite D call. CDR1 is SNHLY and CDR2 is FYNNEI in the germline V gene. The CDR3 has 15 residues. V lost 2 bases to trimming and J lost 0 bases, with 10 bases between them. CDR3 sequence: CASSEFDKMNTEAFF. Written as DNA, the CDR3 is TGTGCCAGCAGTGAATTTGACAAAATGAACACTGAAGCTTTCTTT.

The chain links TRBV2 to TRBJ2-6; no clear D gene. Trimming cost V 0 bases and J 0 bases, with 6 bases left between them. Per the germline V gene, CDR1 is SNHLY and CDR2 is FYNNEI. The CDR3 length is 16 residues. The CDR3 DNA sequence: TGTGCCAGCAGTGAAGCTAAGCTCTCTGGGGCCAACGTCCTGACTTTC. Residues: CASSEAKLSGANVLTF.

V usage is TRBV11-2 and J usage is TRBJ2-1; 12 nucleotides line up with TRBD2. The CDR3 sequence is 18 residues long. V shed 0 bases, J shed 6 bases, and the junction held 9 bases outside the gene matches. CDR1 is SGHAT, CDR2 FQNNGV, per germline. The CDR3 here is CASSLESGGTSGRNEQFF. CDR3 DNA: TGTGCCAGCAGCTTAGAATCGGGCGGGACTAGCGGGCGCAATGAGCAGTTCTTC. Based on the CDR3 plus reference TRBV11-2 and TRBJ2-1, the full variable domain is EAGVAQSPRYKIIEKRQSVAFWCNPISGHATLYWYQQILGQGPKLLIQFQNNGVVDDSQLPKDRFSAERLKGVDSTLKIQPAKLEDSAVYLCASSLESGGTSGRNEQFFGPGTRLTVL.

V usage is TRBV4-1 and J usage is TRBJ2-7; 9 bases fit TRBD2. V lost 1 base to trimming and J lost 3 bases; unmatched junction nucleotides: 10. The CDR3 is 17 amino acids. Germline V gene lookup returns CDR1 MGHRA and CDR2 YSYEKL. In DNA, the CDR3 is TGCGCCAGCAGCCAAGTTGCTAGCGGGGCACGCTACTACGAGCAGTACTTC. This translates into CASSQVASGARYYEQYF.

CDR3 residues: CASSMAGASSMGQPQHF. Here the CDR3 DNA reads TGTGCCAGTAGTATGGCGGGGGCAAGCTCGATGGGGCAGCCCCAGCATTTT. This rearrangement joins TRBV19 to TRBJ1-5, with TRBD1 as a possible D gene (6 bases). Trimming shortened V by 3 bases and J by 7 bases, and 22 bases separated the two germline ends. Germline values: CDR1 LNHDA, CDR2 SQIVND (reference sequence). The CDR3 is 17 residues long.

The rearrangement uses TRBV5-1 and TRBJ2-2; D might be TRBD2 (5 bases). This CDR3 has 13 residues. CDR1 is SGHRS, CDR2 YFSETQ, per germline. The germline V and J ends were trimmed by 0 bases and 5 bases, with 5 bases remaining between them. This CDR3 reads CASSLGGTGELFF. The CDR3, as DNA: TGCGCCAGCAGCTTGGGAGGGACCGGGGAGCTGTTTTTT.